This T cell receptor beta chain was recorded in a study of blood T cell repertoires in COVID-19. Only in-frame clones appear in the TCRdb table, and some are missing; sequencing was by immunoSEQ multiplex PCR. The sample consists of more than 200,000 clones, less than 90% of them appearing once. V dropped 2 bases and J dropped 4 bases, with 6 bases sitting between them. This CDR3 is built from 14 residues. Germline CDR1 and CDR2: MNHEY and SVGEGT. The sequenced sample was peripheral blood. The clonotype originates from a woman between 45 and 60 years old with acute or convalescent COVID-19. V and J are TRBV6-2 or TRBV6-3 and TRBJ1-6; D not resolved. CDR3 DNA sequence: TGTGCCAGCAGTTACGGGCAGTATAATTCACCCCTCCACTTT. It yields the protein CASSYGQYNSPLHF.